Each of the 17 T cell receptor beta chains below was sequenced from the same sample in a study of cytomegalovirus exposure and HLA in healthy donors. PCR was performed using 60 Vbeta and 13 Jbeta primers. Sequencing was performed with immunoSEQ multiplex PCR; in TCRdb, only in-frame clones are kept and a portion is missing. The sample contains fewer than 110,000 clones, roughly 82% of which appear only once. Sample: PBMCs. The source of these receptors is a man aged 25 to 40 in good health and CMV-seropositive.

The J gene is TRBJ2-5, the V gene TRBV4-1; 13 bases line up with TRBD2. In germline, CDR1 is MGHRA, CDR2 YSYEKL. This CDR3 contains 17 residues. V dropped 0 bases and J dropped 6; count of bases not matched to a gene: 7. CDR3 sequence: CASSQDLTSGGTKTQYF. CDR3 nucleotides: TGCGCCAGCAGCCAAGATCTGACTAGCGGGGGGACAAAGACCCAGTACTTC.

CDR3 in DNA: TGTGCCATTCGGGCGGCTAGCCTCCAGGATGAGCAGTTCTTC. Translating it yields CAIRAASLQDEQFF. V is TRBV10-3 and J is TRBJ2-1, with D possibly matching TRBD2 (5 bases). Germline V CDR1 and CDR2: ENHRY, SYGVKD. The ends were cut back, 9 bases at V and 8 bases at J, with 20 bases in the middle. The CDR3 totals 14 residues.

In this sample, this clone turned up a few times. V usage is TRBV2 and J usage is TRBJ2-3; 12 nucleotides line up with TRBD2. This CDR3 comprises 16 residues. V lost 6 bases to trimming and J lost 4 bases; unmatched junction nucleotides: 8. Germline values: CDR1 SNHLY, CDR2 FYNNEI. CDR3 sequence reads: CASRGGLAGISDTQYF. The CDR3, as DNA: TGTGCCAGCAGAGGTGGACTAGCGGGGATTTCAGATACGCAGTATTTT.

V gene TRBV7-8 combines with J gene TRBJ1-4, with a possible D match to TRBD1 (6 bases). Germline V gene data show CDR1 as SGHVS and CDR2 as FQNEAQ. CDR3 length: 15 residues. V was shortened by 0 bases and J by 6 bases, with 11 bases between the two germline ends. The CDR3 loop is CASSLAYRDDEKLFF. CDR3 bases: TGTGCCAGCAGCTTAGCGTACAGGGATGATGAAAAACTGTTTTTT.

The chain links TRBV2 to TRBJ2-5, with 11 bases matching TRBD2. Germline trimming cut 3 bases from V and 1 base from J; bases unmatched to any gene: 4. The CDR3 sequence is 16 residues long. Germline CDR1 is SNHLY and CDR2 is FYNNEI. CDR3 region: CASSDRLAGTQETQYF. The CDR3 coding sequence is TGTGCCAGCAGTGACAGACTAGCGGGAACCCAAGAGACCCAGTACTTC.

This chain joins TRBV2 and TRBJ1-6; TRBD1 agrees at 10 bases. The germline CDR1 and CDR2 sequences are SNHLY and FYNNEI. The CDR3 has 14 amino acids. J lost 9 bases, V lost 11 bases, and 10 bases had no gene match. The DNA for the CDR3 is TGTGCCGGTCAGACAGGGGGCCTAGGTTCACCCCTCCACTTT. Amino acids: CAGQTGGLGSPLHF.

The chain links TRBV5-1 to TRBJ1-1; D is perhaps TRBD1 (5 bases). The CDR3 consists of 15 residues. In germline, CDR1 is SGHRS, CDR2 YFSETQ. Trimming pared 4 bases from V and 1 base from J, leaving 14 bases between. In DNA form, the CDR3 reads TGCGCCAGCAGCCCCACCTGGGGGGGGAACACTGAAGCTTTCTTT. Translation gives CASSPTWGGNTEAFF.

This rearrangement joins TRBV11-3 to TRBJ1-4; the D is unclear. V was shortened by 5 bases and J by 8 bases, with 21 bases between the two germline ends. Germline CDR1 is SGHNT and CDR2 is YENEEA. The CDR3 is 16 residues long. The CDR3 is CASSLSVNGVGEKLFF. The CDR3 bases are TGTGCCAGCAGCCTGTCGGTCAACGGGGTGGGCGAAAAACTGTTTTTT.

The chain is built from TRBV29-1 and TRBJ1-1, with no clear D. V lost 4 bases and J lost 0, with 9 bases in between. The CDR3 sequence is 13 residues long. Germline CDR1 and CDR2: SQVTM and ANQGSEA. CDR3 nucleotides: TGCAGCGTTGGAGAGGGCCTGAACACTGAAGCTTTCTTT. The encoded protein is CSVGEGLNTEAFF.

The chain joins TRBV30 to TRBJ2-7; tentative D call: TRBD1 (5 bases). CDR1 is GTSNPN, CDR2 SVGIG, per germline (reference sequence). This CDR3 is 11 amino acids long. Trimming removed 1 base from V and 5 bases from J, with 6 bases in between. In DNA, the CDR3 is TGTGCCTGGAGTGAAGGGGACGAGCAGTACTTC. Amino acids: CAWSEGDEQYF.

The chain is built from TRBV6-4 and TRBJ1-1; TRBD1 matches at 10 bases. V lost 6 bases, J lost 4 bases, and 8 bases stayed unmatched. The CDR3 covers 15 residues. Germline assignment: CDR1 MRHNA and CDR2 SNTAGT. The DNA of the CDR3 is TGTGCCAGCAGGGGACAGGGGTCCTGGAGCACTGAAGCTTTCTTT. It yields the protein CASRGQGSWSTEAFF.

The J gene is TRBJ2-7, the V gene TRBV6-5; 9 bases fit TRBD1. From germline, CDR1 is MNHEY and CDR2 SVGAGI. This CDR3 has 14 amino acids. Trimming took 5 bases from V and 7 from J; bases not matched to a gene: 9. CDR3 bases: TGTGCCAGCAGTGTTCCGGGACAGGGTTGGGAGCAGTACTTC. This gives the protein CASSVPGQGWEQYF.

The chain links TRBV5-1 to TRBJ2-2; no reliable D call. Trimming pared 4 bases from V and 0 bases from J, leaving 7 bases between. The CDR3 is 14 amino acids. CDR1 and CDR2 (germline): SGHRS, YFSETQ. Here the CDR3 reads CASSPFANTGELFF. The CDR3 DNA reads TGCGCCAGCAGCCCGTTCGCGAACACCGGGGAGCTGTTTTTT.

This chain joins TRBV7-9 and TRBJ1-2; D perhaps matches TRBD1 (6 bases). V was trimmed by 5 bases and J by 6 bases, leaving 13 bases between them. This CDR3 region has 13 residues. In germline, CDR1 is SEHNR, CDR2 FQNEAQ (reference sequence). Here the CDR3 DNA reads TGTGCCAGCAGCCATGAAAGGGGGAATGGCTACACCTTC. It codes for CASSHERGNGYTF.

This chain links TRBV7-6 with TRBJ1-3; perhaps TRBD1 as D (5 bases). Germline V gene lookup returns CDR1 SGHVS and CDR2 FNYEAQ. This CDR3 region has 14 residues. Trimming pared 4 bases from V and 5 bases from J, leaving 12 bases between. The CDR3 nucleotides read TGTGCCAGCAGCTCCCAGGGAAATCGAAACACCATATATTTT. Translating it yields CASSSQGNRNTIYF.

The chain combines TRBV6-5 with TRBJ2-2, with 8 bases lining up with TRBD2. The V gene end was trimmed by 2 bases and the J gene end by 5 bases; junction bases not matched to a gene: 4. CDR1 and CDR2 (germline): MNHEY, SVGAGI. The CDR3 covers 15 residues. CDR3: CASSYAGGATGELFF. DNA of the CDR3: TGTGCCAGCAGTTACGCCGGGGGGGCTACCGGGGAGCTGTTTTTT.

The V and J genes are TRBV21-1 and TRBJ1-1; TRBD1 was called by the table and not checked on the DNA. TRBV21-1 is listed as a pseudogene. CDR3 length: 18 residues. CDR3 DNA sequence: TGTGCCAGCATCCAAGGGAAAGCACAGGGACGGAGCAGCACTGAAGCTTTCTTT. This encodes CASIQGKAQGRSSTEAFF.